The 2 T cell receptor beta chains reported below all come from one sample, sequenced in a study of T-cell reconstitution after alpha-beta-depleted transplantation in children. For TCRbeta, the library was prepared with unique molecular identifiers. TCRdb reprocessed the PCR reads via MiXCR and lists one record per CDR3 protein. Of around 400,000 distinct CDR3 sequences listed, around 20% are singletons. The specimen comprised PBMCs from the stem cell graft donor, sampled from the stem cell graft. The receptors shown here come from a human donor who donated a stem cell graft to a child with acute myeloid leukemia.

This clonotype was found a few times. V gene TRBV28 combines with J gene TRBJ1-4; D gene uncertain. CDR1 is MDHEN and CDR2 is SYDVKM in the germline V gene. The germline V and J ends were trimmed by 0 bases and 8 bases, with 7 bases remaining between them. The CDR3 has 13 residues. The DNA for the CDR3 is TGTGCCAGCAGTTTATGGGCGAGGGAAAAACTGTTTTTT. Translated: CASSLWAREKLFF.

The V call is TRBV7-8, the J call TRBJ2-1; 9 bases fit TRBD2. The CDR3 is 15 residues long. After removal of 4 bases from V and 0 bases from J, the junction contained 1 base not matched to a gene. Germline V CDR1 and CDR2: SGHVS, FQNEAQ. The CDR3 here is CASSSSGNSYNEQFF. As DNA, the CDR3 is TGTGCCAGCAGCTCTAGCGGGAACTCCTACAATGAGCAGTTCTTC.